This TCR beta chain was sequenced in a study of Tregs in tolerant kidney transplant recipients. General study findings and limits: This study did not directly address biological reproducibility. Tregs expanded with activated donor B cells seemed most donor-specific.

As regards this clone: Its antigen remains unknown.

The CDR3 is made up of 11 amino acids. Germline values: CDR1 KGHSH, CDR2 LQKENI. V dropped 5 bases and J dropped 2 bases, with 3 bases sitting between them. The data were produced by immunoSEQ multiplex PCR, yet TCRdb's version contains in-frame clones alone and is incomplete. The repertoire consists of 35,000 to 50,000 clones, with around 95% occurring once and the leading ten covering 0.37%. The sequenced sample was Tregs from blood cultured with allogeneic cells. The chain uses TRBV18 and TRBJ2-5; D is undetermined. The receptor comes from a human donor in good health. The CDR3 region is CASSSQETQYF. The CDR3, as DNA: TGTGCCAGCTCATCTCAAGAGACCCAGTACTTC.